This T cell receptor (beta chain) was sequenced for a study of shared clonotypes between healthy human individuals. Produced via immunoSEQ multiplex PCR; TCRdb's table is partial and in-frame only. This table holds millions of clones, roughly nine tenths found once. This clone appeared once. Its antigen is unknown. The germline V and J ends were trimmed by 7 bases and 7 bases, with 10 bases remaining between them. Germline values: CDR1 SNHLY, CDR2 FYNNEI. This CDR3 is 12 amino acids long. Notes on the study in general: The study found lower generation probabilities in non-shared clonotypes than in those shared by all four donors.

The rearrangement links TRBV2 to TRBJ1-4; D is unresolved. Sample: naive CD4+ T cells sorted from blood. The subset was: CD45RA+ positively selected. This clonotype originated in a man younger than 35 in good health. The CDR3 nucleotides read TGTGCCAGCAATGGACCAGCTGAAAAACTGTTTTTT. Amino acid sequence: CASNGPAEKLFF.